This entry is about one T cell receptor (beta chain). The antigen remains unidentified. Axillary draining lymph nodes of breast cancer patients supplied the node samples. Germline CDR1 MNHEY, CDR2 SMNVEV (reference sequence). The V gene end was trimmed by 3 bases and the J gene end by 7 bases; junction bases not matched to a gene: 4. The CDR3 has 15 residues. The sample is drawn from a study of breast tumors, draining lymph nodes, adjacent tissues. Notes on the study in general: Findings are consistent with lymph node origin and intratumoral expansion of most tumor T cells. Tumor T cell lymph node origin was a supported hypothesis, not proven. Tumor and nontumor repertoires were significantly more similar in luminal-like than in basal-like breast cancer. Tumor TCR diversity was below lymph nodes but above nontumor tissue.

TCRdb called the multiplex PCR reads again in MiXCR, with one record for every CDR3 protein. The data show about 180,000 distinct CDR3 sequences, about 33% seen once. This clonotype was sampled from a female donor with breast cancer. Some clones in this sample may be carry-over from other donors' samples. This chain links TRBV27 with TRBJ1-5; TRBD1 matches at 12 bases. Sequenced sample: axillary lymph node tissue. CDR3 loop: CASSFTGTGGQPQHF. CDR3 in DNA: TGTGCCAGCAGTTTCACCGGGACAGGGGGCCAGCCCCAGCATTTT.